Listed here is a single TCR beta chain. What it binds is not known. This specimen comes from a study of cytomegalovirus exposure and HLA in healthy donors. About the study: HLA-typed donors contributed about 85 million unique TCRs, which were held in an early data release. Study-wide results and caveats: In a later analysis, most CMV-associated TCR beta chains appeared HLA-restricted. Sequence variants that were highly shared formed a cluster that was likely a sequencing artifact.

This CDR3 has 15 residues. The V gene end was trimmed by 7 bases and the J gene end by 5 bases; junction bases not matched to a gene: 9. Germline CDR1 reads SGHVT; CDR2 reads SQSDAQ. Amplification used 60 Vbeta primers and 13 Jbeta primers. Clones were read by immunoSEQ multiplex PCR, and TCRdb kept only the in-frame ones, dropping some. The sample yields approximately 150,000 clones, over 70% seen once. The chain carries TRBV7-4 and TRBJ2-7, with 12 bases that match TRBD2. This clonotype was obtained from a woman aged 18-29 years in good health and CMV-seronegative. The sample taken for sequencing was PBMCs. CDR3 coding DNA: TGTGCCAGCACCTACAACAGGACTAGCGGGGACGAGCAGTACTTC. It is translated as CASTYNRTSGDEQYF. Supplemented by reference TRBV7-4 and TRBJ2-7, the full variable domain reads GAGVSQSPRYKVAKRGRDVALRCDSISGHVTLYWYRQTLGQGSEVLTYSQSDAQRDKSGRPSGRFSAERPERSVSTLKIQRTEQGDSAVYLCASTYNRTSGDEQYFGPGTRLTVT.